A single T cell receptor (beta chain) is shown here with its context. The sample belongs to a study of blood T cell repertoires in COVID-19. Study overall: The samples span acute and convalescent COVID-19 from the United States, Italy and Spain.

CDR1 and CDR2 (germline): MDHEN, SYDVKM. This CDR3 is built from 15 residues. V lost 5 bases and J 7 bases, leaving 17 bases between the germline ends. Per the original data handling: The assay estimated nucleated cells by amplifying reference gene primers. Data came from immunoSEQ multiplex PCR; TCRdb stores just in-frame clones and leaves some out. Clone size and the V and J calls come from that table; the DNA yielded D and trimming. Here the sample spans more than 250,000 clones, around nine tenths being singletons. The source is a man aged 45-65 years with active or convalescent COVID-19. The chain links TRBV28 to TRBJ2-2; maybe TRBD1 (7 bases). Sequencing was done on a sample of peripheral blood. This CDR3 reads CASSPAAGGSGELFF. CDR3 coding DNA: TGTGCCAGCAGTCCAGCCGCAGGGGGGAGCGGGGAGCTGTTTTTT.